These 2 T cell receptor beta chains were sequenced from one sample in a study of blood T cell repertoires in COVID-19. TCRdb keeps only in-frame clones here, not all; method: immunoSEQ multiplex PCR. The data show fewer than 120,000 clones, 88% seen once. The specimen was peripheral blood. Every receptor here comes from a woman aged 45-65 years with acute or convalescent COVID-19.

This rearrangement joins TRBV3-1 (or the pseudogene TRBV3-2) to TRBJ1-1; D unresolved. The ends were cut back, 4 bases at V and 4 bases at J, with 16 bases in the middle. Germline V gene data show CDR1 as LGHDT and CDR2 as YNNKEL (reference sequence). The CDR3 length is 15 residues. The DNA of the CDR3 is TGTGCCAGCAGCCCCCTGGGAGGATCGGGCACTGAAGCTTTCTTT. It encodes CASSPLGGSGTEAFF.

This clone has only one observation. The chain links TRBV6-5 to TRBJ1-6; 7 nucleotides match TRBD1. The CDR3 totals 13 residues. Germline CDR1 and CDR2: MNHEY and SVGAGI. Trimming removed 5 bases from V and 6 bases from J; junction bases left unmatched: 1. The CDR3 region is CASSRDSNSPLHF. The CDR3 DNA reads TGTGCCAGCAGTCGGGACAGTAATTCACCCCTCCACTTT.